The source of this TCR beta chain is a study of T-cell memory formation after mild COVID-19. Looking at the study overall: TCR clusters were mostly donor specific.

Study outcomes and limitations: Shrinking CD4+ clones were chiefly CM and EM; CD8+ ones were chiefly EMRA. Later expanders leaned toward CD4+, whereas clones contracting from day 15 to 85 were balanced CD4/CD8.

This CDR3 is built from 14 residues. Germline CDR1 reads SGDLS; CDR2 reads YYNGEE. V lost 0 bases and J lost 0, with 7 bases in between. TCRdb reanalysed the 5' RACE reads using MiXCR and keeps one entry per CDR3 protein. This sample has fewer than 650,000 distinct CDR3 sequences, with approximately 15% found just once. Remarks on this clonotype: Its specificity is unknown.

The sample comprised PBMCs or a T cell subset sorted from them (not recorded which). The sequence was collected from an adult woman who had mild COVID-19 (a few samples of this study predate the infection). Cell type and time point are not known. The rearrangement links TRBV9 to TRBJ2-7; no firm D call. CDR3: CASSVGWDSYEQYF. DNA of the CDR3: TGTGCCAGCAGCGTAGGGTGGGACTCCTACGAGCAGTACTTC.